Described below is a single T cell receptor beta chain sequence and its context. The data were taken from a study of blood T cells in healthy people across ages. Study overall: Template switching recovered approximately one barcoded beta molecule for every two T cells.

Germline CDR1 is SGHRS and CDR2 is YFSETQ. This CDR3 has 18 amino acids. Unmatched junction bases numbered 4, after V lost 2 bases and J lost 0 bases. Then a second PCR, running about 6 to 11 cycles, was carried out with a sample-barcoded 5' primer and a J-beta primer mix. TCRdb reanalysed the 5' RACE reads using MiXCR and keeps one entry per CDR3 protein. This table holds about 1 million distinct CDR3 sequences, roughly 24% found once. The same sample was also used in a study of T cells of mothers and their children.

The sample taken for sequencing was blood. The sequence was collected from a girl aged 2 to 10 in good health. The rearrangement links TRBV5-1 to TRBJ2-2, with TRBD2 identical over 13 bases. The CDR3 DNA reads TGCGCCAGCAGCTTCCCACTAGCGGGGGGGACGAACACCGGGGAGCTGTTTTTT. Translating it yields CASSFPLAGGTNTGELFF.